The next 27 T cell receptor beta chains were all read from a single sample in a study of blood T cells in healthy people across ages. For the second PCR, which ran for roughly 6 to 12 cycles, a sample-barcoded 5' primer and a J-beta primer mix were used. In TCRdb, the 5' RACE reads were re-called with MiXCR into one record per CDR3 protein. The sample yields around 1,500,000 distinct CDR3 sequences, approximately 30% seen once. The sequencing input was blood. The receptors here all came from a woman under 40 in good health.

This clonotype was counted at least ten times. The chain links TRBV29-1 to TRBJ1-2; D possibly corresponds to TRBD1 (6 bases). The germline V and J ends were trimmed by 6 bases and 1 base, with 18 bases remaining between them. The CDR3 has 15 residues. Per the germline V gene, CDR1 is SQVTM and CDR2 is ANQGSEA. The CDR3 sequence: CSVSLGRGHNYGYTF. In DNA, the CDR3 is TGCAGCGTATCCCTGGGGAGGGGACATAACTATGGCTACACCTTC.

The chain is built from TRBV12-3 or TRBV12-4 and TRBJ1-1; TRBD1 matches 7 bases. The CDR3 spans 14 residues. V lost 5 bases and J lost 3; bases outside the gene matches: 6. Here the CDR3 reads CASSNRGRDTEAFF. Here the CDR3 DNA reads TGTGCCAGCAGTAACAGGGGCCGAGACACTGAAGCTTTCTTT.

Details on this clonotype: A much larger clone lies a single base off, so this may be a read error. The gene calls are TRBV7-2 and TRBJ1-1; D uncertain. The CDR3 is made up of 13 amino acids. The V gene's germline CDR1 is SGHTA and CDR2 FQGNSA. The CDR3 reads CAGSPQVGTEAFF. The CDR3 bases are TGTGCCGGCAGCCCCCAAGTTGGAACTGAAGCTTTCTTT.

This clonotype was picked up a small number of times. The chain has TRBV5-6 and TRBJ1-2; 9 positions match TRBD1. This CDR3 is built from 17 residues. Germline V gene lookup returns CDR1 SGHDT and CDR2 YYEEEE. The junction had 14 bases not matched to a gene; V was cut back by 4 bases and J by 4 bases. Written as DNA, the CDR3 is TGTGCCAGCAGCCAACCCCCCGGGACAGGGCCTCGCTATGGCTACACCTTC. It specifies CASSQPPGTGPRYGYTF.

This clonotype was recorded a few times. The chain has TRBV1 and TRBJ2-3. TRBV1 is assigned pseudogene status. The CDR3 runs 9 residues. The CDR3 DNA follows: TGCACCTCTACGGATACGCAGTATTTT. As protein: CTSTDTQYF.

Notes on this clonotype: This may stem from a read error, because a much larger clone lies one nucleotide away. This chain connects TRBV5-1 to TRBJ2-1; tentatively, D is TRBD1 or TRBD2 (5 bases each). The J call is uncertain, as TRBJ2-7 better fits the DNA end. Germline-derived CDR1 and CDR2 are SGHRS and YFSETQ. The CDR3 length is 15 residues. The CDR3 sequence is CASSPGQVAFNEQYF. In nucleotides, the CDR3 is TGCGCCAGCAGCCCGGGGCAGGTGGCATTCAATGAGCAGTACTTC.

As for this clonotype: At one end the junction does not follow the germline gene, possibly because of a read error. The genes are TRBV12-3 or TRBV12-4 and TRBJ1-1; tentatively, D is TRBD1 (6 bases). The CDR3 covers 13 residues. CDR3 sequence (DNA): TGTACCAGCAGTTTAATCAGGGGCACTGAAGCTTTCTTT. It specifies CTSSLIRGTEAFF.

This clonotype appeared a few times. The chain joins TRBV4-3 to TRBJ2-1; D not certain. This CDR3 is built from 14 residues. The V and J ends lost 1 base and 9 bases respectively, with 13 bases between them. The germline V gene has CDR1 LGHNA and CDR2 YSLEER. CDR3 region: CASSQGRSSSEQFF. The CDR3 nucleotides are TGCGCCAGCAGCCAAGGAAGGAGTTCGAGTGAGCAGTTCTTC.

This clonotype was picked up a small number of times. The chain has TRBV5-1 and TRBJ2-5; D is ambiguous. Matching the DNA end better, TRBJ2-7 makes the J call doubtful. The germline CDR1 and CDR2 sequences are SGHRS and YFSETQ. The CDR3 is 14 amino acids. The CDR3 sequence: CASSPGSPTNEQYF. CDR3 nucleotide sequence: TGCGCCAGCAGCCCCGGGTCCCCTACGAACGAGCAGTACTTC.

A word on this clonotype: This clone may be a read error of a much larger clone one base away. The chain has TRBV7-9 and TRBJ2-3; TRBD2 aligns across 7 bases. This CDR3 contains 16 residues. Trimming at V came to 5 bases and at J to 8 bases, leaving 16 bases not matched to a gene. CDR1 is SEHNR, CDR2 FQNEAQ, per germline (reference sequence). The CDR3 reads CASSRSTVAGAVTQYF. The CDR3 DNA reads TGTGCCAGCAGCCGATCCACCGTGGCGGGAGCGGTTACGCAGTATTTT.

The chain links TRBV5-1 to TRBJ2-6; 7 bases are shared with TRBD1. The CDR3 totals 17 residues. CDR1 is SGHRS and CDR2 is YFSETQ in the germline V gene. V lost 3 bases and J lost 0; bases outside the gene matches: 6. The CDR3 DNA follows: TGCGCCAGCAGCTCGGGACAGACCTTCTCTGGGGCCAACGTCCTGACTTTC. As protein: CASSSGQTFSGANVLTF.

This clonotype was detected a few times. At one end, the junction sequence differs from germline, possibly due to a read error. This chain uses TRBV20-1 with TRBJ1-5, with 8 bases matching TRBD1. The length of the CDR3 is 12 residues. Germline lookup yields CDR1 DFQATT and CDR2 SNEGSKA (reference sequence). CDR3 DNA: TGCCGTGCTAACAGGGGGAATCAGCCCCAGCATTTT. Translation: CRANRGNQPQHF.

This clonotype came up a few times. V and J are TRBV24-1 and TRBJ2-1; 9 bases fit TRBD1. This CDR3 spans 13 amino acids. V was clipped by 6 bases and J by 8 bases; unmatched bases: 4. The V gene's germline CDR1 is KGHDR and CDR2 SFDVKD. Here the CDR3 DNA reads TGTGCCACCAGTACAGGGGGCGGGGATGAGCAGTTCTTC. Amino acid sequence: CATSTGGGDEQFF.

In this sample, this clonotype turned up many times. The genes are TRBV29-1 and TRBJ2-5; D is perhaps TRBD1 or TRBD2 (5 bases each). CDR1 SQVTM and CDR2 ANQGSEA come from the germline V gene. The CDR3 is 12 amino acids. V shed 6 bases and J shed 2 bases, with 10 bases lying between them. The CDR3 here is CSVGTPQETQYF. The CDR3 DNA sequence: TGCAGCGTCGGGACCCCACAAGAGACCCAGTACTTC. Filled out from reference TRBV29-1 and TRBJ2-5, the complete variable domain reads SAVISQKPSRDICQRGTSLTIQCQVDSQVTMMFWYRQQPGQSLTLIATANQGSEATYESGFVIDKFPISRPNLTFSTLTVSNMSPEDSSIYLCSVGTPQETQYFGPGTRLLVL.

The chain carries TRBV20-1 and TRBJ2-7; possible D gene TRBD2, 5 bases. The CDR3 totals 17 residues. Germline lookup yields CDR1 DFQATT and CDR2 SNEGSKA (reference sequence). V lost 6 bases and J lost 6, with 30 bases in between. The CDR3 loop reads CSAPNSIPGVLSPEQYF. CDR3 DNA sequence: TGCAGTGCGCCTAACTCTATTCCCGGGGTCCTCTCCCCCGAGCAGTACTTC.

This clonotype has a handful of counts. This chain connects TRBV5-1 to TRBJ2-1; TRBD1 matches 9 bases. With 4 bases clipped from V and 6 bases from J, the junction kept 8 bases outside the gene matches. Germline CDR1 reads SGHRS; CDR2 reads YFSETQ. The length of the CDR3 is 15 residues. The CDR3 region is CASSPWDREGNEQFF. As DNA, the CDR3 is TGCGCCAGCAGCCCTTGGGACAGGGAGGGCAATGAGCAGTTCTTC.

The chain recombines TRBV21-1 with TRBJ2-7. TRBV21-1 is listed as a pseudogene. The CDR3 spans 13 residues. The CDR3 sequence: CASRNRRHYEQYF. The CDR3 DNA reads as TGTGCCAGCAGGAACCGAAGGCACTACGAGCAGTACTTC.

This clonotype came up many times. This chain links TRBV10-3 with TRBJ2-5; 8 bases agree with TRBD2. Losses at the gene ends were 0 bases for V and 1 base for J; bases not matched to a gene: 4. The CDR3 extends over 16 amino acids. The germline V gene encodes CDR1 ENHRY and CDR2 SYGVKD. CDR3: CAISESGLGGQETQYF. CDR3 bases: TGTGCCATCAGTGAGTCGGGACTAGGGGGCCAAGAGACCCAGTACTTC.

V usage is TRBV3-1 and J usage is TRBJ1-5; weak D call: TRBD1 (6 bases). V dropped 4 bases and J dropped 3 bases, with 13 bases sitting between them. CDR1 and CDR2 (germline): LGHDT, YNNKEL (reference sequence). There are 15 residues in the CDR3. This CDR3 reads CASSPKTGANQPQHF. CDR3 DNA: TGTGCCAGCAGCCCAAAGACAGGAGCCAATCAGCCCCAGCATTTT.

V usage is TRBV6-5 and J usage is TRBJ2-5; D not certain. CDR1 is MNHEY, CDR2 SVGAGI, per germline. The CDR3 is 12 residues long. V gave up 11 bases and J gave up 5 bases, with 15 bases separating them. Here the CDR3 DNA reads TGTGCCCTGGGCCCGAATGGGGAGACCCAGTACTTC. Translating gives CALGPNGETQYF.

On this clonotype itself: A much larger clone lies one base from this, so it may be a read error. This chain joins TRBV24-1 and TRBJ2-7; D might be TRBD1 (6 bases). CDR3 length: 14 residues. From germline, CDR1 is KGHDR and CDR2 SFDVKD. V was pared by 3 bases and J by 7 bases, with 15 bases between. In nucleotides, the CDR3 is TGTGCCACCAGTGATGGACAGCTTTTGTGGGAGCAGTACGTC. Amino acids: CATSDGQLLWEQYV.

J is TRBJ2-7 and V is TRBV11-1; 8 nucleotides agree with TRBD1. CDR1 and CDR2 (germline): SGHAT, FQDESV (reference sequence). Trimming at V came to 8 bases and at J to 5 bases, leaving 11 bases not matched to a gene. The length of the CDR3 is 14 residues. The CDR3 spells CASGLGQGGDEQYF. Written as DNA, the CDR3 is TGTGCCAGCGGCCTAGGACAGGGAGGCGACGAGCAGTACTTC.

This clonotype showed up just a few times. The chain uses TRBV5-1 and TRBJ2-1; the match to TRBD1 covers 8 bases. Per the germline V gene, CDR1 is SGHRS and CDR2 is YFSETQ. J gave up 3 bases and V 3 bases, and 8 bases lay outside the gene matches. CDR3 length: 16 amino acids. DNA of the CDR3: TGCGCCAGCAGCTCTCCCGACAGGGGATTCTACAATGAGCAGTTCTTC. This sequence encodes CASSSPDRGFYNEQFF.

This clonotype was picked up a small number of times. The chain has TRBV12-3 or TRBV12-4 and TRBJ1-2; D call uncertain. The CDR3 covers 15 residues. Trimming removed 7 bases at V and 2 bases at J, with 17 bases between. CDR3 in DNA: TGTGCCAGCACGCAAGGCGCATTTTCCAACTATGGCTACACCTTC. It specifies CASTQGAFSNYGYTF.

There are a few counts of this clonotype. The chain combines TRBV20-1 with TRBJ2-1; TRBD2 matches 10 bases. Germline values: CDR1 DFQATT, CDR2 SNEGSKA (reference sequence). Germline trimming cut 4 bases from V and 0 bases from J; bases unmatched to any gene: 9. This CDR3 has 17 residues. The CDR3 loop reads CSATQREGLSSYNEQFF. DNA for the CDR3: TGCAGTGCTACCCAGCGGGAGGGCCTTAGCTCCTACAATGAGCAGTTCTTC.

This clonotype was detected a few times. This chain joins TRBV28 and TRBJ1-6; tentative D call: TRBD1 (5 bases). The V gene lost 6 bases and the J gene lost 4 bases, with 13 bases spanning the gap. This CDR3 comprises 15 residues. Germline lookup yields CDR1 MDHEN and CDR2 SYDVKM. CDR3 residues: CASSLRQRYNSPLHF. The DNA of the CDR3 is TGTGCCAGCAGCTTGAGACAGCGATATAATTCACCCCTCCACTTT.

This clonotype was counted between two and nine times. V gene TRBV5-5 combines with J gene TRBJ2-7; D is possibly TRBD1 or TRBD2 (6 bases each). The V and J ends lost 3 bases and 5 bases respectively, with 9 bases between them. From germline, CDR1 is SGHKS and CDR2 YYEKEE (reference sequence). This CDR3 region has 12 residues. CDR3 amino acids: CASSWGADEQYF. The CDR3 bases are TGTGCCAGCAGCTGGGGGGCCGACGAGCAGTACTTC.